These 15 T cell receptor beta chains originate from one sample sequenced in a study of radiation and T cells in renal cell carcinoma (TCRdb year 2020). The time point label, as the study defines it: blood 2 weeks post-SBRT. What the treatment or condition label conveys for this sample: 15 Gy SBRT to primary tumor, nephrectomy 4 weeks later. The protocol used for the library was the immunoSEQ multiplex PCR assay. The immuneACCESS repertoire file appears here via TCRdb, limited to in-frame rearrangements. These files lack a portion of the clones; in checked studies, under half of the deficit traces to unresolved V genes, and the cause of the others is not known. The sample table holds 120,000 or so clones, of which about 81% were seen once. The ten biggest clones cover 1.5% to 2% of the sample. This sample comprised blood, obtained from a patient whose treatment included radiotherapy and nephrectomy. The receptors here all came from a woman aged 55-70 years with renal cell carcinoma.

The chain links TRBV4-1 to TRBJ1-5, with 9 positions matching TRBD1. CDR1 and CDR2 from the germline V gene are MGHRA and YSYEKL. CDR3 length: 15 residues. Trimming took 0 bases from V and 6 from J; bases not matched to a gene: 3. The CDR3 DNA reads as TGCGCCAGCAGCCAAGAGGGACAGGGCTTTCAGCCCCAGCATTTT. The encoded protein is CASSQEGQGFQPQHF.

The V call is TRBV5-1, the J call TRBJ2-7, with 10 bases that match TRBD1. The germline gives CDR1 SGHRS, CDR2 YFSETQ. The CDR3 consists of 16 residues. Germline trimming cut 4 bases from V and 0 bases from J; bases unmatched to any gene: 7. As DNA, the CDR3 is TGCGCCAGCAGCACGGGGAGGACAGGGGGCTCCTACGAGCAGTACTTC. Its translation: CASSTGRTGGSYEQYF.

V usage is TRBV5-4 and J usage is TRBJ1-2; a weak D match, TRBD1 (5 bases). The V and J ends lost 3 bases and 3 bases respectively, with 9 bases between them. Germline CDR1 and CDR2: SGHNT and YYREEE (reference sequence). The CDR3 totals 13 residues. The CDR3 sequence is CASSSTEDYGYTF. The CDR3 nucleotides read TGTGCCAGCAGCTCGACAGAGGACTATGGCTACACCTTC.

This chain connects TRBV14 to TRBJ1-1; D remains ambiguous. Trimming took off 4 bases at V and 0 bases at J, with 6 bases between the two ends. Germline V CDR1 and CDR2: SGHDN, FVKESK. The length of the CDR3 is 13 residues. Here the CDR3 DNA reads TGTGCCAGCAGCCCCAACCTGAACACTGAAGCTTTCTTT. Its protein product is CASSPNLNTEAFF.

This clone was recorded once. The V and J genes are TRBV7-9 and TRBJ2-3; D is undetermined. Germline V gene lookup returns CDR1 SEHNR and CDR2 FQNEAQ (reference sequence). The CDR3 loop spans 14 amino acids. With 6 bases removed from V and 4 bases from J, the gap between germline ends came to 14 bases. The CDR3 loop is CASRLPFLSDTQYF. The CDR3 nucleotides read TGTGCCAGCAGACTTCCTTTCCTCTCAGATACGCAGTATTTT.

The rearrangement joins TRBV28 to TRBJ1-2, with 9 bases that match TRBD1. The V gene's germline CDR1 is MDHEN and CDR2 SYDVKM. The CDR3 contains 13 residues. Germline trimming cut 7 bases from V and 4 bases from J; bases unmatched to any gene: 4. DNA of the CDR3: TGTGCCAGCAATGGACAGGGGACCTATGGCTACACCTTC. Translation gives CASNGQGTYGYTF.

The J gene is TRBJ1-2, the V gene TRBV19; no firm D call. Germline loops: CDR1 LNHDA, CDR2 SQIVND (reference sequence). V shed 8 bases and J shed 4 bases, with 11 bases lying between them. The CDR3 totals 12 residues. This CDR3 reads CASATRSYGYTF. The DNA for the CDR3 is TGTGCCAGTGCAACACGAAGCTATGGCTACACCTTC.

The chain has TRBV2 and TRBJ2-3; the match to TRBD2 covers 8 bases. Germline CDR1 and CDR2: SNHLY and FYNNEI. V dropped 10 bases and J dropped 4; count of bases not matched to a gene: 10. CDR3 length: 14 residues. This CDR3 is CANPGGVGADTQYF. CDR3 bases: TGTGCCAACCCGGGGGGGGTAGGGGCAGATACGCAGTATTTT.

The gene calls are TRBV7-2 and TRBJ2-1; 10 bases line up with TRBD2. This CDR3 contains 16 residues. CDR1 and CDR2 (germline): SGHTA, FQGNSA. J was trimmed by 4 bases and V by 1 base; bases with no gene match: 4. The CDR3 region has the DNA TGTGCCAGCAGCTTAGGGTCTAGCGGGGGATACAATGAGCAGTTCTTC. Its protein product is CASSLGSSGGYNEQFF.

This rearrangement joins TRBV2 to TRBJ2-2; no clear D gene. CDR1 is SNHLY, CDR2 FYNNEI, per germline. The CDR3 is 12 amino acids. V lost 7 bases, J lost 2 bases, and 5 bases lay in between. The CDR3 coding sequence is TGTGCCAGCACGGTAAACACCGGGGAGCTGTTTTTT. This encodes CASTVNTGELFF.

The rearrangement uses TRBV30 and TRBJ2-7; D may match TRBD1 or TRBD2 (6 bases each). The ends were cut back, 4 bases at V and 0 bases at J, with 10 bases in the middle. This CDR3 is built from 13 residues. Looked up from germline, CDR1 is GTSNPN and CDR2 is SVGIG (reference sequence). This CDR3 is CAWTRGVSYEQYF. CDR3 nucleotides: TGTGCCTGGACGAGGGGGGTCTCCTACGAGCAGTACTTC.

The chain joins TRBV4-1 to TRBJ2-2; 7 bases map to TRBD1. CDR3 length: 16 amino acids. Looked up from germline, CDR1 is MGHRA and CDR2 is YSYEKL. The V and J ends lost 2 bases and 0 bases, in that order; junction bases with no gene match: 3. The DNA of the CDR3 is TGCGCCAGCAGCCAATCCGGGACAGCGAACACCGGGGAGCTGTTTTTT. Translated: CASSQSGTANTGELFF.

This sequence joins TRBV6-5 and TRBJ2-5; 7 bases are a match to TRBD1. The germline V gene has CDR1 MNHEY and CDR2 SVGAGI. Trimming removed 7 bases from V and 1 base from J; junction bases left unmatched: 9. CDR3 length: 15 residues. CDR3 DNA: TGTGCCAGCAAGACAGGGCTGGGAACCCAAGAGACCCAGTACTTC. This codes for CASKTGLGTQETQYF.

The chain carries TRBV5-8 and TRBJ2-5, with D maybe TRBD2 (5 bases). Between the trimmed V and J ends, which lost 1 base and 6 bases, there was a span of 16 bases. The CDR3 has 15 residues. Germline V gives CDR1 SGHTS, CDR2 YDEGEE. DNA for the CDR3: TGTGCCAGCAGCTTGTTCTTGCTGAGGGCAAAGACCCAGTACTTC. It yields the protein CASSLFLLRAKTQYF. Full variable domain (remainder filled in from reference TRBV5-8 and TRBJ2-5): EAGVTQSPTHLIKTRGQQATLRCSPISGHTSVYWYQQALGLGLQFLLWYDEGEERNRGNFPPRFSGRQFPNYSSELNVNALELEDSALYLCASSLFLLRAKTQYFGPGTRLLVL.

This clone was seen a handful of times. The gene calls are TRBV27 and TRBJ1-1; D perhaps matches TRBD1 (6 bases). The germline V gene has CDR1 MNHEY and CDR2 SMNVEV (reference sequence). The CDR3 extends over 14 amino acids. V lost 4 bases and J lost 4, with 13 bases in between. The CDR3 protein is CASSWGGSGTEAFF. The CDR3 region has the DNA TGTGCCAGCAGTTGGGGGGGCTCGGGCACTGAAGCTTTCTTT.